These T cell receptor beta chains were read from a single sample in a study of T cell changes during pregnancy in multiple sclerosis. The method was immunoSEQ multiplex PCR; TCRdb's version includes in-frame clones alone and lacks a portion of them. The sample has over 45,000 clones, about 92% seen once. The sequencing here drew on peripheral blood, taken in the third trimester of pregnancy. These receptors came from a female donor with multiple sclerosis, enrolled in a pregnancy study. CDR3s include the opening cysteine and the closing phenylalanine or tryptophan. D genes are given only for firm matches. Some rows have no size entry. The others give once, few or many, or a class for an expanded clone.

TRBJ2-5 | TRBV4-3 | - | once | CASSQDSGMEARETQYF | TGCGCCAGCAGCCAAGATTCGGGTATGGAGGCTAGAGAGACCCAGTACTTC
TRBJ2-3 | TRBV18 | - | - | CASPSGDGTDTQYF | TGTGCCAGCCCCTCGGGAGATGGGACAGATACGCAGTATTTT
TRBJ2-3 | TRBV25-1 | - | once | CASSDPRAHTQYF | TGTGCCAGCAGTGACCCCAGGGCACATACGCAGTATTTT
TRBJ1-5 | TRBV19 | TRBD1 | - | CACRTGTNQPQHF | TGTGCCTGCCGGACAGGGACCAATCAGCCCCAGCATTTT
TRBJ1-2 | TRBV7-9 | - | - | CASSLASSNYGYTF | TGTGCCAGCAGCTTGGCCTCTAGTAACTATGGCTACACCTTC
TRBJ2-1 | TRBV7-2 | TRBD2 | - | CASSAPGLAGIDEQFF | TGTGCCAGCAGCGCACCGGGACTAGCGGGTATCGATGAGCAGTTCTTC
TRBJ2-1 | TRBV28 | TRBD2 | - | CASRPILPGLAANNEQFF | TGTGCCAGCAGACCGATATTGCCGGGACTAGCGGCCAACAATGAGCAGTTCTTC
TRBJ1-5 | TRBV6-6 | - | once | CATNNLNQPQHF | TGTGCCACGAACAACCTCAATCAGCCCCAGCATTTT
TRBJ2-7 | TRBV5-6 | - | - | CASSFPAGATYEQYF | TGTGCCAGCAGCTTCCCGGCAGGGGCCACCTACGAGCAGTACTTC
TRBJ2-3 | TRBV15 | - | - | CATSRDFIEKRDTQYF | TGTGCCACCAGCAGAGATTTCATCGAGAAACGAGATACGCAGTATTTT
TRBJ1-2 | TRBV30 | - | - | CAWSFKGAGGYTF | TGTGCCTGGAGTTTTAAAGGGGCGGGAGGCTACACCTTC
TRBJ2-1 | TRBV27 | TRBD2 | once | CASRWSGNTYNEQFF | TGTGCCAGCAGATGGAGCGGGAATACCTACAATGAGCAGTTCTTC
TRBJ2-5 | TRBV11-3 | TRBD1 | - | CASSTGTGGETQYF | TGTGCCAGCAGCACCGGGACAGGGGGAGAGACCCAGTACTTC
TRBJ1-2 | TRBV27 | TRBD1 | - | CASSQTTGLNYGYTF | TGTGCCAGCAGTCAAACGACAGGGCTTAACTATGGCTACACCTTC
TRBJ2-3 | TRBV4-3 | TRBD1 | - | CASSYIQGMHDTDTQYF | TGCGCCAGCAGCTATATACAGGGGATGCATGACACAGATACGCAGTATTTT
TRBJ2-3 | TRBV5-4 | TRBD2 | - | CASSPTLAGGLDTQYF | TGTGCCAGCAGCCCCACGCTAGCGGGAGGGTTAGATACGCAGTATTTT
TRBJ2-1 | TRBV5-4 | TRBD2 | - | CASSKAGTTNEQFF | TGTGCCAGCAGCAAAGCCGGGACTACCAATGAGCAGTTCTTC
TRBJ2-3 | TRBV5-4 | - | - | CASRPRSEVVGTDTQYF | TGTGCCAGCAGACCGAGATCAGAGGTTGTAGGCACAGATACGCAGTATTTT
TRBJ2-3 | TRBV7-9 | TRBD2 | - | CASSFSRGRAFGTDTQYF | TGTGCCAGCAGCTTTTCTCGCGGGAGGGCCTTTGGCACAGATACGCAGTATTTT
TRBJ1-2 | TRBV5-4 | - | - | CASSSTGFGYTF | TGTGCCAGCAGCTCCACAGGGTTTGGCTACACCTTC
TRBJ2-1 | TRBV25-1 | - | - | CASSYGTKREQFF | TGTGCCAGCAGTTACGGGACAAAACGAGAGCAGTTCTTC
TRBJ1-1 | TRBV7-2 | - | - | CASSPVGALFTEAFF | TGTGCCAGCAGCCCCGTGGGGGCCCTATTTACTGAAGCTTTCTTT
TRBJ2-2 | TRBV27 | - | - | CASSPMGAGELFF | TGTGCCAGCAGCCCTATGGGGGCTGGGGAGCTGTTTTTT
TRBJ1-2 | TRBV6-5 | TRBD1 | - | CASSYRGTGDYGYTF | TGTGCCAGCAGTTACAGGGGGACAGGGGACTATGGCTACACCTTC
TRBJ2-1 | TRBV9 | TRBD2 | - | CASSVGGGREAQQFF | TGTGCCAGCAGCGTAGGAGGAGGGAGGGAGGCCCAACAGTTCTTC
TRBJ2-5 | TRBV29-1 | TRBD1 | - | CSTWDRLRETQYF | TGCAGCACCTGGGACAGGCTAAGGGAGACCCAGTACTTC
TRBJ2-5 | TRBV1 | - | - | CTSSQVTSCETQYF | TGCACCAGCAGCCAGGTGACTAGCTGTGAGACCCAGTACTTC
TRBJ1-1 | TRBV29-1 | - | once | CSVEAHGGSEAFF | TGCAGCGTTGAAGCCCACGGGGGGTCTGAAGCTTTCTTT
TRBJ1-1 | TRBV5-6 | - | - | CASYFWGVDTEAFF | TGTGCCAGCTATTTCTGGGGGGTGGACACTGAAGCTTTCTTT
TRBJ2-3 | TRBV5-4 | - | - | CASSLDYNTDTQYF | TGTGCCAGCAGTTTGGACTACAACACAGATACGCAGTATTTT
TRBJ2-1 | TRBV14 | TRBD2 | - | CASSQDWASGNRDNEQFF | TGTGCCAGCAGCCAAGATTGGGCTAGCGGGAACCGAGACAATGAGCAGTTCTTC
TRBJ2-2 | TRBV29-1 | - | once | CSVTTGSPTGELFF | TGCAGCGTTACCACAGGTTCCCCCACCGGGGAGCTGTTTTTT
TRBJ1-2 | TRBV19 | - | - | CASSIFTQGSGYGYTF | TGTGCCAGTAGTATATTTACACAGGGTTCCGGCTATGGCTACACCTTC
TRBJ2-2 | TRBV18 | - | - | CASSPFSTGLNTGELFF | TGTGCCAGCTCACCATTCTCAACAGGACTAAACACCGGGGAGCTGTTTTTT
TRBJ2-2 | TRBV7-3 | - | once | CASSLQEGRSTGELFF | TGTGCCAGCAGCTTACAGGAGGGCCGGAGCACCGGGGAGCTGTTTTTT
TRBJ2-1 | TRBV5-6 | TRBD2 | once | CASSPEAGGRRNEQFF | TGTGCCAGCAGCCCCGAAGCGGGAGGGCGGCGTAATGAGCAGTTCTTC
TRBJ2-1 | TRBV28 | - | - | CASSVRNEQFF | TGTGCCAGCAGCGTGCGGAATGAGCAGTTCTTC
TRBJ2-4 | TRBV2 | - | - | CASSDKGRLGNIQYF | TGTGCCAGCAGTGATAAGGGGAGGTTGGGAAACATTCAGTACTTC
TRBJ2-3 | TRBV2 | TRBD2 | - | CASSGRPGLALDDTQYF | TGTGCCAGCAGTGGAAGACCGGGACTAGCGTTAGATGATACGCAGTATTTT
TRBJ2-7 | TRBV7-9 | - | - | CASSLGGIPYEQYF | TGTGCCAGCAGCTTAGGAGGGATACCCTACGAGCAGTACTTC
TRBJ2-2 | TRBV6-5 | - | - | CASSYYTAGELFF | TGTGCCAGCAGTTACTATACGGCCGGGGAGCTGTTTTTT
TRBJ2-7 | TRBV6-5 | TRBD2 | few | CASRPTSGAYEQYF | TGTGCCAGCAGGCCGACTAGCGGAGCCTACGAGCAGTACTTC
TRBJ2-7 | TRBV18 | - | - | CASSDKATTYEQYF | TGTGCCAGCTCCGACAAGGCTACCACCTACGAGCAGTACTTC